The count of the clone carrying this T cell receptor (beta chain) is one. Its target is unknown. These data come from a study of shared clonotypes between healthy human individuals. Background on the study: CD8 memory received one plate per donor, CD8 naive two, CD4 memory three and CD4 naive three. Whole-study results and caveats: The four-donor shared clonotypes exceeded non-shared clonotypes in generation probability, with non-shared ones scoring lower.

The method was immunoSEQ multiplex PCR; TCRdb's version includes in-frame clones alone and lacks a portion of them. Of more than 550,000 clones listed, less than 95% are singletons. This receptor was identified in a young man in good health. Some clones in this sample may be carry-over from other donors' samples. What was sequenced was memory CD8+ T cells from PBMCs. This sample's subset: CD45RO+ cells pooled with CCR7-negative TemRA cells.

Here the CDR3 reads CASSGTSGMSGNTQYF. CDR3 bases: TGTGCCAGCAGTGGGACTAGCGGGATGTCTGGGAATACGCAGTATTTT. The V and J genes are TRBV28 and TRBJ2-3, with 13 bases identical to TRBD2. V lost 5 bases and J lost 7; bases outside the gene matches: 9. The CDR3 runs 16 residues. CDR1 is MDHEN, CDR2 SYDVKM, per germline. Combining the CDR3 with reference TRBV28 and TRBJ2-3 gives the whole variable domain DVKVTQSSRYLVKRTGEKVFLECVQDMDHENMFWYRQDPGLGLRLIYFSYDVKMKEKGDIPEGYSVSREKKERFSLILESASTNQTSMYLCASSGTSGMSGNTQYFGPGTRLTVL.